Each of the 14 T cell receptor beta chains below was sequenced from the same sample in a study of cytomegalovirus exposure and HLA in healthy donors. Primers included in the PCR were 60 Vbeta and 13 Jbeta primers. This table comes from immunoSEQ multiplex PCR, and its TCRdb copy is limited to in-frame clones, with some not included. The sample has about 200,000 clones, roughly 82% seen once. Sequencing was carried out using PBMCs. Receptors originate from a middle-aged man in good health and CMV-seropositive.

The CDR3 bases are TGTGCCAGCAGTCGCGGGAGTGACACAGATACGCAGTATTTT. This encodes CASSRGSDTDTQYF. The V gene is TRBV6-4, the J gene TRBJ2-3, with 7 positions matching TRBD2. Germline V gives CDR1 MRHNA, CDR2 SNTAGT. The J segment lost 2 bases and the V segment lost 5 bases, leaving 4 bases of the junction unmatched. This CDR3 is 14 amino acids long.

The chain has TRBV7-2 and TRBJ2-3; 9 bases are a match to TRBD2. Germline CDR1 reads SGHTA; CDR2 reads FQGNSA. This CDR3 is 15 amino acids long. With 4 bases clipped from V and 4 bases from J, the junction kept 6 bases outside the gene matches. Here the CDR3 reads CASSSIAGAADTQYF. The CDR3 DNA sequence: TGTGCCAGCAGCTCCATAGCGGGAGCCGCAGATACGCAGTATTTT.

The V call is TRBV10-1, the J call TRBJ2-5; possible D gene TRBD1, 7 bases. CDR3 length equals 15 residues. V lost 2 bases to trimming and J lost 3 bases, with 13 bases between them. Germline V CDR1 and CDR2: WNHNN, SYGVQD (reference sequence). The CDR3 region has the DNA TGCGCCAGCAGTGAGAGGACAGGCGGGGAAGAGACCCAGTACTTC. Translated, it gives CASSERTGGEETQYF.

This chain uses TRBV11-2 with TRBJ2-7, with 9 bases fitting TRBD2. The V segment lost 0 bases and the J segment 0 bases; nucleotides outside the gene matches: 3. CDR1 is SGHAT and CDR2 is FQNNGV in the germline V gene. The CDR3 totals 16 residues. The CDR3 loop is CASSLDSGSGSYEQYF. DNA for the CDR3: TGTGCCAGCAGCTTAGATAGCGGGAGCGGCTCCTACGAGCAGTACTTC.

The chain employs TRBV27 and TRBJ1-1, with 7 bases fitting TRBD1. Germline V gene lookup returns CDR1 MNHEY and CDR2 SMNVEV (reference sequence). Unmatched junction bases numbered 1, after V lost 3 bases and J lost 3 bases. CDR3 length: 13 amino acids. CDR3 residues: CASSFDRDTEAFF. The CDR3 DNA is TGTGCCAGCAGTTTCGACAGGGACACTGAAGCTTTCTTT.

This clone was seen once. The rearrangement uses TRBV6-1 and TRBJ1-5; 9 bases are shared with TRBD1. The V gene end was trimmed by 10 bases and the J gene end by 2 bases; junction bases not matched to a gene: 6. CDR3 size: 14 residues. Germline V gives CDR1 MNHNS, CDR2 SASEGT. Written as DNA, the CDR3 is TGTGCCACCTTTCGGACAGGGGGCAATCAGCCCCAGCATTTT. This sequence encodes CATFRTGGNQPQHF.

This clone was picked up one time. The rearrangement links TRBV6-6 to TRBJ2-1; D unclear. The CDR3 sequence is 13 residues long. Trimming took off 5 bases at V and 7 bases at J, with 12 bases between the two ends. CDR1 MNHNY and CDR2 SVGAGI come from the germline V gene (reference sequence). For the CDR3, the DNA is TGTGCCAGCAGTGCCAGACTTGGGAATGAGCAGTTCTTC. Amino acids: CASSARLGNEQFF.

V gene TRBV2 combines with J gene TRBJ1-5; TRBD1 is a possible D gene (5 bases). Germline CDR1 reads SNHLY; CDR2 reads FYNNEI. Trimming stripped 2 bases from V and 2 bases from J, with 16 bases between. The CDR3 has 17 residues. CDR3 residues: CASSESFARAGNQPQHF. In nucleotides, the CDR3 is TGTGCCAGCAGTGAAAGTTTTGCCAGGGCTGGCAATCAGCCCCAGCATTTT. Filled out from reference TRBV2 and TRBJ1-5, the complete variable domain reads EPEVTQTPSHQVTQMGQEVILRCVPISNHLYFYWYRQILGQKVEFLVSFYNNEISEKSEIFDDQFSVERPDGSNFTLKIRSTKLEDSAMYFCASSESFARAGNQPQHFGDGTRLSIL.

V usage is TRBV11-2 and J usage is TRBJ1-1, with D maybe TRBD1 (5 bases). Germline V CDR1 and CDR2: SGHAT, FQNNGV. The CDR3 totals 15 residues. The V gene lost 0 bases and the J gene lost 0 bases, with 8 bases spanning the gap. The CDR3 sequence: CASSLDYRMNTEAFF. CDR3 bases: TGTGCCAGCAGCTTAGATTACAGGATGAACACTGAAGCTTTCTTT.

The V call is TRBV5-4, the J call TRBJ2-1; TRBD2 matches at 12 bases. The trim removed 4 bases at V and 0 bases at J, leaving 8 bases unmatched. Germline-derived CDR1 and CDR2 are SGHNT and YYREEE (reference sequence). This CDR3 region has 18 residues. The chain's CDR3 is CASSPGLAGPSSYNEQFF. CDR3 in DNA: TGTGCCAGCAGCCCGGGACTAGCGGGTCCAAGCTCCTACAATGAGCAGTTCTTC. The full variable domain, rest sourced from reference TRBV5-4 and TRBJ2-1, is ETGVTQSPTHLIKTRGQQVTLRCSSQSGHNTVSWYQQALGQGPQFIFQYYREEENGRGNFPPRFSGLQFPNYSSELNVNALELDDSALYLCASSPGLAGPSSYNEQFFGPGTRLTVL.

This chain joins TRBV27 and TRBJ2-1, with no clear D. CDR3 size: 15 residues. Trimming took off 7 bases at V and 2 bases at J, with 15 bases between the two ends. The germline V gene has CDR1 MNHEY and CDR2 SMNVEV (reference sequence). As DNA, the CDR3 is TGTGCCAGCACCTCTCTTGAAGCTCCCTACAATGAGCAGTTCTTC. This sequence encodes CASTSLEAPYNEQFF.

The genes are TRBV7-3 and TRBJ2-1; 12 nucleotides line up with TRBD2. The germline CDR1 and CDR2 sequences are SGHTA and FQGTGA. CDR3 length: 14 residues. With 5 bases clipped from V and 9 bases from J, the junction kept 5 bases outside the gene matches. CDR3 loop: CASSQGTSGPEQFF. The CDR3 nucleotides are TGTGCCAGCAGCCAAGGGACTAGCGGGCCTGAGCAGTTCTTC. The complete variable domain, with remaining parts taken from reference TRBV7-3 and TRBJ2-1, reads GAGVSQTPSNKVTEKGKYVELRCDPISGHTALYWYRQSLGQGPEFLIYFQGTGAADDSGLPNDRFFAVRPEGSVSTLKIQRTERGDSAVYLCASSQGTSGPEQFFGPGTRLTVL.

The table lists this clone with a count of one. This chain uses TRBV7-9 with TRBJ2-7; D is perhaps TRBD2 (5 bases). V lost 5 bases and J lost 1, with 12 bases in between. The CDR3 has 14 residues. Germline loops: CDR1 SEHNR, CDR2 FQNEAQ (reference sequence). CDR3: CASSGLRNSYEQYF. CDR3 in DNA: TGTGCCAGCAGCGGACTCCGCAATTCCTACGAGCAGTACTTC.

This chain joins TRBV15 and TRBJ1-2, with 9 bases lining up with TRBD1. CDR1 is LNHNV and CDR2 is YYDKDF in the germline V gene (reference sequence). The CDR3 sequence is 16 residues long. V shed 4 bases, J shed 5 bases, and the junction held 11 bases outside the gene matches. CDR3 nucleotides: TGTGCCACCAGCACTAGACAGGGGGTGGTTAGGTATGGCTACACCTTC. Translation: CATSTRQGVVRYGYTF.